Presented here are 25 T cell receptor beta chains from one specimen sequenced in a study of T cell responses to AZD1222 COVID-19 vaccine. The repertoire was sequenced with immunoSEQ multiplex PCR; TCRdb's copy has only in-frame clones and lacks some. The sample carries fewer than 150,000 clones, 85% to 95% recorded once. The sequences come from peripheral blood, collected 28 days after the second AZD1222 dose. The receptors were sampled from an adult who received the AZD1222 COVID-19 vaccine.

This chain connects TRBV6-5 to TRBJ1-5; weak D call: TRBD1 (5 bases). CDR3 length: 13 amino acids. The germline V gene has CDR1 MNHEY and CDR2 SVGAGI. Trimming removed 6 bases from V and 6 bases from J, with 12 bases in between. This CDR3 reads CASRPRDSQPQHF. The DNA for the CDR3 is TGTGCCAGCAGACCCAGGGATAGTCAGCCCCAGCATTTT.

The chain is built from TRBV7-9 and TRBJ2-7; 11 nucleotides align to TRBD2. Germline V CDR1 and CDR2: SEHNR, FQNEAQ (reference sequence). V lost 5 bases, J lost 6 bases, and 12 bases stayed unmatched. The CDR3 is 16 residues long. The CDR3 loop is CASSRSLAGVLSEQYF. CDR3 coding DNA: TGTGCCAGCAGCCGGTCACTAGCGGGGGTACTCTCCGAGCAGTACTTC. The full variable domain, in which reference TRBV7-9 and TRBJ2-7 provide the parts outside the CDR3, is DTGVSQNPRHKITKRGQNVTFRCDPISEHNRLYWYRQTLGQGPEFLTYFQNEAQLEKSRLLSDRFSAERPKGSFSTLEIQRTEQGDSAMYLCASSRSLAGVLSEQYFGPGTRLTVT.

This clone showed up just a few times. This sample also contains other DNA sequences that code for the same CDR3. This chain uses TRBV19 with TRBJ2-2, with D unclear. From germline, CDR1 is LNHDA and CDR2 SQIVND (reference sequence). CDR3 length: 13 residues. The V gene lost 4 bases and the J gene lost 1 base, with 4 bases spanning the gap. This chain's CDR3 is CASSRGNTGELFF. CDR3 nucleotides: TGTGCCAGTAGTAGGGGGAACACCGGGGAGCTGTTTTTT. Filled out from reference TRBV19 and TRBJ2-2, the complete variable domain reads DGGITQSPKYLFRKEGQNVTLSCEQNLNHDAMYWYRQDPGQGLRLIYYSQIVNDFQKGDIAEGYSVSREKKESFPLTVTSAQKNPTAFYLCASSRGNTGELFFGEGSRLTVL.

The chain uses TRBV15 and TRBJ1-1, with D unclear. The germline CDR1 and CDR2 sequences are LNHNV and YYDKDF (reference sequence). The CDR3 totals 15 residues. Trimming took off 0 bases at V and 2 bases at J, with 10 bases between the two ends. The CDR3 DNA is TGTGCCACCAGCAGAGATACGGGGAGAAACACTGAAGCTTTCTTT. Amino acids: CATSRDTGRNTEAFF.

The chain carries TRBV2 and TRBJ2-5; TRBD2 might be the D (7 bases). The germline gives CDR1 SNHLY, CDR2 FYNNEI. The CDR3 is made up of 14 amino acids. The V gene lost 7 bases and the J gene lost 1 base, with 13 bases spanning the gap. The CDR3 bases are TGTGCCAGCAAGGCGGGGGCGATCCAAGAGACCCAGTACTTC. Its protein is CASKAGAIQETQYF.

The chain recombines TRBV5-8 with TRBJ1-4; D perhaps matches TRBD1 (5 bases). Germline loops: CDR1 SGHTS, CDR2 YDEGEE. This CDR3 is 15 amino acids long. V was pared by 4 bases and J by 3 bases, with 13 bases between. The CDR3 here is CASSRGTRPNEKLFF. DNA of the CDR3: TGTGCCAGCAGCCGGGGGACGAGGCCTAATGAAAAACTGTTTTTT. The full variable domain, rest sourced from reference TRBV5-8 and TRBJ1-4, is EAGVTQSPTHLIKTRGQQATLRCSPISGHTSVYWYQQALGLGLQFLLWYDEGEERNRGNFPPRFSGRQFPNYSSELNVNALELEDSALYLCASSRGTRPNEKLFFGSGTQLSVL.

The CDR3 DNA sequence: TGTGCCAGCAGCCTTTCGGGGGCGCGGGGAAACACCATATATTTT. Translation: CASSLSGARGNTIYF. The V gene is TRBV7-2, the J gene TRBJ1-3; tentative D call: TRBD1 (6 bases). CDR3 length: 15 amino acids. V gave up 5 bases and J gave up 4 bases, with 15 bases separating them. Germline CDR1 is SGHTA and CDR2 is FQGNSA.

This clone was recorded a few times. The chain carries TRBV7-9 and TRBJ1-1; D not certain. The CDR3 contains 13 residues. V gave up 3 bases and J gave up 1 base, with 6 bases separating them. CDR1 is SEHNR and CDR2 is FQNEAQ in the germline V gene (reference sequence). The CDR3 loop is CASSFVGNTEAFF. DNA of the CDR3: TGTGCCAGCAGCTTTGTTGGGAACACTGAAGCTTTCTTT.

This chain connects TRBV5-1 to TRBJ1-2; D not resolved. The CDR3 loop spans 13 amino acids. Germline assignment: CDR1 SGHRS and CDR2 YFSETQ. V was shortened by 0 bases and J by 2 bases, with 5 bases between the two germline ends. CDR3 residues: CASSLDGNYGYTF. The DNA for the CDR3 is TGCGCCAGCAGCTTGGACGGAAACTATGGCTACACCTTC. The complete variable domain, with remaining parts taken from reference TRBV5-1 and TRBJ1-2, reads KAGVTQTPRYLIKTRGQQVTLSCSPISGHRSVSWYQQTPGQGLQFLFEYFSETQRNKGNFPGRFSGRQFSNSRSEMNVSTLELGDSALYLCASSLDGNYGYTFGSGTRLTVV.

CDR3 DNA sequence: TGTGCCACCAGCAGAGATGTTAGCCCCCAGCATTTT. Amino acids: CATSRDVSPQHF. The V gene is TRBV15, the J gene TRBJ1-5; D is unclear. V was clipped by 0 bases and J by 10 bases, with 7 bases between them. CDR1 LNHNV and CDR2 YYDKDF come from the germline V gene (reference sequence). The CDR3 runs to 12 residues.

This chain joins TRBV27 and TRBJ1-2; D possibly corresponds to TRBD1 (5 bases). Trimming stripped 5 bases from V and 2 bases from J, with 15 bases between. Germline-derived CDR1 and CDR2 are MNHEY and SMNVEV (reference sequence). The CDR3 runs to 15 residues. The chain's CDR3 is CASSPGGDPNYGYTF. CDR3 nucleotide sequence: TGTGCCAGCAGTCCCGGGGGGGACCCAAACTATGGCTACACCTTC.

The chain is built from TRBV6-5 and TRBJ2-2; 8 bases align to TRBD2. Germline CDR1 MNHEY, CDR2 SVGAGI. Losses at the gene ends were 6 bases for V and 5 bases for J; bases not matched to a gene: 8. This CDR3 has 15 amino acids. This CDR3 reads CASRFTSGRTGELFF. The CDR3 DNA sequence: TGTGCCAGCAGGTTCACTAGCGGCCGAACCGGGGAGCTGTTTTTT.

The chain employs TRBV4-2 and TRBJ1-3; 8 bases are shared with TRBD1. V trimming: 2 bases; J trimming: 0 bases; junction bases outside the gene matches: 3. Germline CDR1 LGHNA, CDR2 YNFKEQ. The CDR3 loop spans 16 amino acids. DNA for the CDR3: TGTGCCAGCAGCCAACAGGGGGCAATCTCTGGAAACACCATATATTTT. It translates to CASSQQGAISGNTIYF.

The rearrangement uses TRBV19 and TRBJ2-1, with TRBD1 identical over 8 bases. CDR3 length equals 16 residues. Germline V gene lookup returns CDR1 LNHDA and CDR2 SQIVND (reference sequence). The junction had 14 bases not matched to a gene; V was cut back by 4 bases and J by 9 bases. CDR3 sequence: CASSNFGQGIEGEQFF. For the CDR3, the DNA is TGTGCCAGTAGTAATTTCGGACAGGGTATCGAAGGTGAGCAGTTCTTC.

The chain uses TRBV7-9 and TRBJ1-4; 7 bases are shared with TRBD1. V was clipped by 3 bases and J by 4 bases; unmatched bases: 2. The germline V gene encodes CDR1 SEHNR and CDR2 FQNEAQ (reference sequence). The length of the CDR3 is 14 residues. The CDR3 nucleotides are TGTGCCAGCAGCTTGGGACAGCTTAATGAAAAACTGTTTTTT. The encoded protein is CASSLGQLNEKLFF.

The genes are TRBV14 and TRBJ2-7; 8 bases are shared with TRBD2. Looked up from germline, CDR1 is SGHDN and CDR2 is FVKESK. CDR3 length: 14 amino acids. After removal of 5 bases from V and 5 bases from J, the junction contained 8 bases not matched to a gene. The chain's CDR3 is CASSESGGGHEQYF. As DNA, the CDR3 is TGTGCCAGCAGCGAAAGCGGGGGTGGCCACGAGCAGTACTTC.

This chain links TRBV30 with TRBJ2-1; TRBD2 matches at 13 bases. Germline loops: CDR1 GTSNPN, CDR2 SVGIG (reference sequence). V dropped 2 bases and J dropped 4; count of bases not matched to a gene: 14. CDR3 length equals 19 residues. CDR3 coding DNA: TGTGCCTGGAGTTCTACCCCTTGGACTAGCGGGGGTATATACAATGAGCAGTTCTTC. It specifies CAWSSTPWTSGGIYNEQFF. Drawing the rest from reference TRBV30 and TRBJ2-1, the complete variable domain is SQTIHQWPATLVQPVGSPLSLECTVEGTSNPNLYWYRQAAGRGLQLLFYSVGIGQISSEVPQNLSASRPQDRQFILSSKKLLLSDSGFYLCAWSSTPWTSGGIYNEQFFGPGTRLTVL.

The chain combines TRBV5-4 with TRBJ2-3; TRBD1 agrees at 12 bases. Germline CDR1 reads SGHNT; CDR2 reads YYREEE (reference sequence). V was pared by 2 bases and J by 7 bases, with 5 bases of the junction left unmatched. The CDR3 length is 15 residues. The CDR3 DNA follows: TGTGCCAGCAGCTTCCGGGACAGGGGGCAGCATACGCAGTATTTT. This encodes CASSFRDRGQHTQYF.

CDR3 protein: CASSLGRGYTDTQYF. The CDR3 DNA reads TGTGCCAGCAGCTTAGGGCGGGGATACACAGATACGCAGTATTTT. The rearrangement joins TRBV7-2 to TRBJ2-3; a possible D gene is TRBD2 (6 bases). V lost 1 base and J lost 2, with 10 bases in between. This CDR3 region has 15 residues. Germline V gene sequence: CDR1 SGHTA, CDR2 FQGNSA.

This sequence joins TRBV27 and TRBJ1-5; D is possibly TRBD1 (5 bases). V lost 6 bases and J lost 0, with 15 bases in between. The CDR3 covers 16 residues. CDR1 is MNHEY, CDR2 SMNVEV, per germline (reference sequence). In DNA form, the CDR3 reads TGTGCCAGCAGCTCCAGGGTGGGGGGTAGCAATCAGCCCCAGCATTTT. Translated: CASSSRVGGSNQPQHF.

J is TRBJ2-3 and V is TRBV6-5; D remains unclear. There are 11 residues in the CDR3. Looked up from germline, CDR1 is MNHEY and CDR2 is SVGAGI. With 4 bases removed from V and 5 bases from J, the gap between germline ends came to 4 bases. The CDR3 DNA is TGTGCCAGCAGTTTTAAAGATACGCAGTATTTT. Its protein is CASSFKDTQYF.

The chain couples TRBV6-2 or TRBV6-3 to TRBJ1-2; D is uncertain. CDR1 and CDR2 from the germline V gene are MNHEY and SVGEGT. V lost 4 bases to trimming and J lost 3 bases, with 6 bases between them. This CDR3 has 12 residues. CDR3 nucleotide sequence: TGTGCCAGCAGTTGGACCGACTATGGCTACACCTTC. Translating it yields CASSWTDYGYTF.

This chain connects TRBV7-7 to TRBJ2-5; tentative D call: TRBD1 (6 bases). CDR1 is SSHAT and CDR2 is FNYEAQ in the germline V gene (reference sequence). V lost 2 bases and J lost 5, with 9 bases in between. The length of the CDR3 is 13 residues. The CDR3 protein is CASSLRGKETQYF. The CDR3 nucleotides read TGTGCCAGCAGCTTAAGGGGGAAGGAGACCCAGTACTTC. The variable domain in full, with the rest retrieved from reference TRBV7-7 and TRBJ2-5, is GAGVSQSPRYKVTKRGQDVTLRCDPISSHATLYWYQQALGQGPEFLTYFNYEAQPDKSGLPSDRFSAERPEGSISTLTIQRTEQRDSAMYRCASSLRGKETQYFGPGTRLLVL.

This clone was counted a single time. CDR3 coding DNA: TGTGCCAGCAGTTCCCCAGGGGACGAGCAGTACTTC. Translating gives CASSSPGDEQYF. The V call is TRBV12-3 or TRBV12-4, the J call TRBJ2-7, with TRBD1 as a possible D gene (6 bases). CDR3 length: 12 residues. V was shortened by 4 bases and J by 5 bases, with 9 bases between the two germline ends.

This clone appeared a single time. The J gene is TRBJ2-1, the V gene TRBV14; D uncertain. The CDR3 has 15 residues. V was trimmed by 4 bases and J by 10 bases, leaving 20 bases between them. Germline assignment: CDR1 SGHDN and CDR2 FVKESK. DNA of the CDR3: TGTGCCAGCAGCCCTCGGCTAGACCCATCCCAGGAGCAGTTCTTC. It yields the protein CASSPRLDPSQEQFF.